This T cell receptor (beta chain) was retrieved from a study of Ad26.COV2.S vaccination and SARS-CoV-2 variants (TCRdb year 2021). Regarding the research as a whole: The specificity and breadth of SARS-CoV-2-reactive T cell receptors after Ad26.COV2.S vaccination were assessed by TCRbeta repertoire sequencing. The TCR-sequenced set comprised approximately 30 samples: approximately 19 Ad26.COV2.S vaccine recipients, 5 placebo recipients and 8 SARS-CoV-2 convalescent individuals. Findings and caveats that apply to the study as a whole: Spike-specific TCR breadth was higher in Ad26.COV2.S recipients than in placebo recipients (P = 0.0014). The authors noted that total T cell responses may have been underestimated by the TCR breadth and depth analyses. Substantial breadth of spike-specific CD8+ and CD4+ T cell responses was reported after vaccination. Non-spike TCR breadth was comparable between vaccine and placebo recipients, consistent with the vaccine containing only spike.

A word on this clone: No antigen is known for it. Base qualities are not provided; no much larger clone lies one nucleotide away.

TCRbeta CDR3 regions were sequenced with the immunoSEQ Assay. After extraction, genomic DNA underwent amplification by bias-controlled multiplex PCR, followed by high-throughput sequencing. On the study's bioinformatics: To quantify the absolute abundance of each unique TCRbeta CDR3 region, sequences were collapsed and filtered. T cell fraction was estimated by normalizing TCRbeta template counts to usable DNA, with usable DNA measured through amplification of reference genes found in all nucleated cells. Repertoire TCRs were annotated as SARS-CoV-2-specific by exact matching of V gene, CDR3 amino acid sequence and J gene to a known reactive TCR set. The reference SARS-CoV-2 TCR set came from MIRA and was filtered for enrichment in COVID-19-positive ImmuneCODE repertoires, removing public or cross-reactive TCRs. Based on the MIRA antigens, annotated TCRs were further analysed at the level of specific ORF or position within ORF. Depth was the summed frequency of annotated unique rearrangements, while breadth was defined as annotated unique rearrangements over total unique productive rearrangements. Two-sided Wilcoxon rank-sum tests were used to compare TCR breadth between groups. The source is immuneACCESS, and TCRdb retained only in-frame sequences with V and J called. Part of the clones is not carried over; for the studies checked, unresolved V genes explain less than half of this, and the remainder is unexplained. The V and J calls and clone size were taken over from that table, and D and trimming were inferred from the DNA. This sample comprises around 100,000 clones, approximately 77% of them detected only once. The ten largest clones take up about 16% of the sample.

Read against the paper, the sample's time point label means: individuals recovered from natural SARS-CoV-2 infection. The CDR3 contains 15 residues, cysteine and phenylalanine counted. The read is trimmed to its CDR3 DNA, 45 bases read in frame from base 1. V has 0 bases trimmed and J has 7 bases trimmed; junction bases matching no gene number 2. CDR1 and CDR2 (SGHVS, FQNEAQ) derive from the germline V gene. The TCR originated in a human donor who had recovered from COVID-19. The sequence joins TRBV7-8 to TRBJ2-1; 11 middle bases align to TRBD2. The sample in question was peripheral blood, obtained after recovery from COVID-19. The CDR3 protein: CASSLAPSGRNEQFF. The DNA reads TGTGCCAGCAGCTTAGCCCCTAGCGGGAGGAATGAGCAGTTCTTC. When the CDR3 is completed using the reference TRBV7-8 and TRBJ2-1 genes on either side, the full variable domain is GAGVSQSPRYKVAKRGQDVALRCDPISGHVSLFWYQQALGQGPEFLTYFQNEAQLDKSGLPSDRFFAERPEGSVSTLKIQRTQQEDSAVYLCASSLAPSGRNEQFFGPGTRLTVL.